Presented here are 32 T cell receptor beta chains from one specimen sequenced in a study of CD8 T cells in ankylosing spondylitis. TCRdb re-derived calls from the 5' RACE reads in MiXCR, one entry per CDR3 protein. The sample has approximately 290,000 distinct CDR3 sequences, around 21% seen once. Material for sequencing was blood, either unsorted or a sorted T cell fraction (not recorded which). Receptors originate from a female donor with ankylosing spondylitis or in good health (not recorded which).

The V and J genes are TRBV7-3 and TRBJ2-2; 9 nucleotides match TRBD2. V shed 4 bases, J shed 7 bases, and the junction held 19 bases outside the gene matches. From germline, CDR1 is SGHTA and CDR2 FQGTGA. The CDR3 loop spans 19 amino acids. The DNA for the CDR3 is TGTGCCAGCAGCTCAGCCGGGACTAGCCGAGGTTTTATCGACGGGGAGCTGTTTTTT. It is translated as CASSSAGTSRGFIDGELFF.

V usage is TRBV28 and J usage is TRBJ1-5; D call uncertain. The CDR3 loop spans 15 amino acids. Trimming left V 2 bases short and J 2 bases short, with 10 bases between. Germline V gene sequence: CDR1 MDHEN, CDR2 SYDVKM. The CDR3 loop is CASSLVRDGNQPQHF. CDR3 nucleotides: TGTGCCAGCAGTTTAGTTAGGGATGGCAATCAGCCCCAGCATTTT.

This clonotype has just a few counts. V usage is TRBV7-6 and J usage is TRBJ2-1, with TRBD2 matching 8 bases. This CDR3 has 16 amino acids. The V and J ends lost 0 bases and 7 bases, in that order; junction bases with no gene match: 8. Germline CDR1 and CDR2: SGHVS and FNYEAQ. The CDR3 protein is CASSLAGTRAPNEQFF. The CDR3 DNA reads TGTGCCAGCAGCTTAGCCGGGACTAGAGCGCCAAATGAGCAGTTCTTC.

This clonotype has a handful of counts. The J gene is TRBJ2-2, the V gene TRBV11-2; TRBD2 matches 8 bases. J lost 4 bases, V lost 5 bases, and 12 bases had no gene match. This CDR3 is 17 amino acids long. Germline lookup yields CDR1 SGHAT and CDR2 FQNNGV. CDR3 region: CASSPPTSGVITGELFF. CDR3 sequence (DNA): TGTGCCAGCAGCCCGCCCACTAGCGGAGTCATCACCGGGGAGCTGTTTTTT.

The chain uses TRBV20-1 and TRBJ2-3, with 11 bases identical to TRBD2. Per the germline V gene, CDR1 is DFQATT and CDR2 is SNEGSKA (reference sequence). The CDR3 loop spans 13 amino acids. The CDR3 nucleotides read TGCAGCCAGACTAGCGGGGGCACAGATACGCAGTATTTT. Its protein product is CSQTSGGTDTQYF.

In this sample, this clonotype turned up many times. The chain combines TRBV29-1 with TRBJ2-5, with D maybe TRBD1 (5 bases). The CDR3 loop spans 12 amino acids. The V gene lost 7 bases and the J gene lost 5 bases, with 14 bases spanning the gap. Germline assignment: CDR1 SQVTM and CDR2 ANQGSEA. The CDR3 region has the DNA TGCAGCGGGGGCCCTGGGCAGGAGACCCAGTACTTC. Encoded protein: CSGGPGQETQYF.

This chain's CDR3 is CASSLTRAGTEQYF. CDR3 nucleotide sequence: TGCGCCAGCAGCCTGACGAGGGCGGGTACCGAGCAGTACTTC. The chain has TRBV4-3 and TRBJ2-7; D is possibly TRBD2 (5 bases). Germline lookup yields CDR1 LGHNA and CDR2 YSLEER. V was cut by 4 bases and J by 6 bases, with 16 bases left in between. CDR3 length: 14 residues.

This clonotype turned up a few times. V usage is TRBV29-1 and J usage is TRBJ2-5, with 7 positions matching TRBD1. Germline CDR1 is SQVTM and CDR2 is ANQGSEA. Trimming at V came to 1 base and at J to 5 bases, leaving 7 bases not matched to a gene. The CDR3 has 14 residues. The CDR3 here is CSVEVLGGAETQYF. CDR3 DNA: TGCAGCGTTGAAGTCCTAGGGGGCGCGGAGACCCAGTACTTC.

The chain recombines TRBV20-1 with TRBJ2-1; 11 bases agree with TRBD2. V shed 5 bases and J 4 bases; nucleotides not matched to a gene: 7. CDR1 and CDR2 (germline): DFQATT, SNEGSKA (reference sequence). CDR3 length: 15 amino acids. CDR3 residues: CSAAPGLAAYNEQFF. The CDR3 DNA reads TGCAGTGCTGCTCCGGGACTAGCGGCTTACAATGAGCAGTTCTTC.

This chain connects TRBV9 to TRBJ2-7; D may be TRBD1 or TRBD2 (5 bases each). CDR1 is SGDLS and CDR2 is YYNGEE in the germline V gene. V shed 0 bases and J shed 9 bases, with 13 bases lying between them. The CDR3 is made up of 13 amino acids. CDR3 protein: CASSVESGTVQYF. The CDR3 DNA reads as TGTGCCAGCAGCGTAGAGTCGGGGACCGTGCAGTACTTC.

This clonotype has just one count. The chain recombines TRBV20-1 with TRBJ2-7; 12 bases line up with TRBD2. This CDR3 has 14 residues. With V trimmed by 6 bases and J by 5 bases, 8 bases remained unmatched. CDR1 and CDR2 from the germline V gene are DFQATT and SNEGSKA (reference sequence). The chain's CDR3 is CSARSSGRANEQYF. As DNA, the CDR3 is TGCAGTGCGCGCTCTAGCGGGAGGGCCAACGAGCAGTACTTC.

In its sample, this clonotype was seen a few times. The gene calls are TRBV7-2 and TRBJ2-7; 7 bases are a match to TRBD1. Germline lookup yields CDR1 SGHTA and CDR2 FQGNSA. The V gene end was trimmed by 5 bases and the J gene end by 2 bases; junction bases not matched to a gene: 6. The CDR3 totals 14 residues. The CDR3 sequence is CASSAQGRPYEQYF. CDR3 DNA sequence: TGTGCCAGCAGCGCACAGGGGCGCCCCTACGAGCAGTACTTC.

The chain uses TRBV24-1 and TRBJ2-5; the D gene is possibly TRBD2 (6 bases). Germline V gene sequence: CDR1 KGHDR, CDR2 SFDVKD. Trimming took off 9 bases at V and 7 bases at J, with 20 bases between the two ends. This CDR3 is built from 14 residues. The CDR3 loop is CATAGQGGSGTQYF. The DNA of the CDR3 is TGTGCCACCGCGGGGCAGGGCGGTTCGGGGACCCAGTACTTC.

The chain uses TRBV11-3 and TRBJ2-3; tentatively, D is TRBD2 (6 bases). Germline CDR1 SGHNT, CDR2 YENEEA. Trimming stripped 4 bases from V and 0 bases from J, with 11 bases between. The CDR3 is 15 residues long. In DNA, the CDR3 is TGTGCCAGCAGCTCGGGACTTTCTAGCACAGATACGCAGTATTTT. This encodes CASSSGLSSTDTQYF. Full variable domain (missing parts from reference TRBV11-3 and TRBJ2-3): EAGVVQSPRYKIIEKKQPVAFWCNPISGHNTLYWYLQNLGQGPELLIRYENEEAVDDSQLPKDRFSAERLKGVDSTLKIQPAELGDSAVYLCASSSGLSSTDTQYFGPGTRLTVL.

This clonotype was counted at least ten times. CDR3 DNA sequence: TGCAGTGCTAGAGATCGCGCGGGCAATCAGCCCCAGCATTTT. Translation: CSARDRAGNQPQHF. V is TRBV20-1 and J is TRBJ1-5, with no clear D. The V end lost 0 bases, the J end lost 2 bases, and 8 bases lay between the germline ends. The CDR3 sequence is 14 residues long. From germline, CDR1 is DFQATT and CDR2 SNEGSKA (reference sequence).

A few counts support this clonotype. The rearrangement uses TRBV6-5 and TRBJ2-7; 9 bases align to TRBD2. CDR3 length: 15 amino acids. Germline lookup yields CDR1 MNHEY and CDR2 SVGAGI. V trimming: 2 bases; J trimming: 2 bases; junction bases outside the gene matches: 4. The CDR3: CASSYHSGRTYEQYF. DNA of the CDR3: TGTGCCAGCAGTTACCATAGCGGGAGAACCTACGAGCAGTACTTC.

The chain links TRBV20-1 to TRBJ2-1, with 8 nucleotides matching TRBD1. This CDR3 has 15 amino acids. CDR1 DFQATT and CDR2 SNEGSKA come from the germline V gene (reference sequence). With V trimmed by 0 bases and J by 7 bases, 8 bases remained unmatched. The CDR3 loop is CSARDRGTGRNEQFF. In nucleotides, the CDR3 is TGCAGTGCTAGAGATCGAGGGACAGGTAGGAATGAGCAGTTCTTC.

This clonotype was seen only a few times. This rearrangement joins TRBV7-2 to TRBJ1-5; D unclear. The V gene's germline CDR1 is SGHTA and CDR2 FQGNSA. Trimming stripped 4 bases from V and 3 bases from J, with 13 bases between. The CDR3 has 15 amino acids. CDR3 bases: TGTGCCAGCAGCTCAGTGTTGGGTTACAATCAGCCCCAGCATTTT. Its protein product is CASSSVLGYNQPQHF.

The CDR3 sequence: CAISESPDKYQETQYF. CDR3 nucleotide sequence: TGTGCCATCAGTGAGTCTCCGGACAAGTACCAAGAGACCCAGTACTTC. The chain employs TRBV10-3 and TRBJ2-5; maybe TRBD1 (5 bases). Trimming took off 0 bases at V and 0 bases at J, with 11 bases between the two ends. Germline CDR1 ENHRY, CDR2 SYGVKD. The CDR3 totals 16 residues.

This clonotype has a handful of counts. The V and J genes are TRBV18 and TRBJ2-7; tentatively, D is TRBD1 (5 bases). V was trimmed by 3 bases and J by 1 base, leaving 13 bases between them. Germline V CDR1 and CDR2: KGHSH, LQKENI. CDR3 size: 15 residues. As DNA, the CDR3 is TGTGCCAGCTCACCGAGGCAGGGTAATTCCTACGAGCAGTACTTC. It encodes CASSPRQGNSYEQYF.

This clonotype has more than one count but fewer than ten. The chain recombines TRBV6-2 or TRBV6-3 with TRBJ2-7, with TRBD1 as a possible D gene (5 bases). CDR3 length equals 14 residues. The V end was cut by 5 bases, the J end by 6 bases, with 17 bases between. The germline V gene has CDR1 MNHEY and CDR2 SVGEGT. CDR3 loop: CASSPKGFRSEQYF. The CDR3 coding sequence is TGTGCCAGCAGTCCGAAGGGGTTCCGGAGCGAGCAGTACTTC.

As regards this clonotype: Germline is not matched at one junction end, which may reflect a read error. The V and J genes are TRBV10-2 and TRBJ1-6, with D unclear. The CDR3 is 13 residues long. CDR1 and CDR2 (germline): WSHSY, SAAADI. CDR3 residues: CASSEGLNSPLLF. In DNA form, the CDR3 reads TGCGCCAGCAGTGAAGGTCTAAATTCACCCCTCCTCTTT.

The genes are TRBV19 and TRBJ2-1, with TRBD2 matching 13 bases. The CDR3 consists of 15 residues. Per germline, CDR1 LNHDA and CDR2 SQIVND (reference sequence). With 7 bases clipped from V and 9 bases from J, the junction kept 9 bases outside the gene matches. CDR3 sequence reads: CASTQWTSGSGEQFF. CDR3 DNA sequence: TGTGCCAGTACCCAATGGACTAGCGGGAGCGGTGAGCAGTTCTTC.

The chain is built from TRBV29-1 and TRBJ2-3; no definite D call. Germline V gene lookup returns CDR1 SQVTM and CDR2 ANQGSEA. Trimming pared 4 bases from V and 4 bases from J, leaving 9 bases between. This CDR3 has 12 amino acids. The chain's CDR3 is CSVALNPDTQYF. The CDR3 coding sequence is TGCAGCGTTGCCCTAAACCCAGATACGCAGTATTTT.

CDR3 in amino acids: CASSAGLAALSEQFF. In DNA, the CDR3 is TGCGCCAGCAGCGCCGGACTAGCGGCCCTCTCGGAGCAGTTCTTC. The chain uses TRBV5-1 and TRBJ2-1; 10 nucleotides agree with TRBD2. Trimming removed 4 bases from V and 10 bases from J; junction bases left unmatched: 11. The CDR3 contains 15 residues. CDR1 and CDR2 (germline): SGHRS, YFSETQ.

In its sample, this clonotype was seen a few times. The chain combines TRBV5-4 with TRBJ2-1; 7 bases align to TRBD2. J was trimmed by 3 bases and V by 0 bases; bases with no gene match: 9. Germline V CDR1 and CDR2: SGHNT, YYREEE (reference sequence). This CDR3 contains 17 residues. This chain's CDR3 is CASSLEASGAFYNEQFF. The CDR3 nucleotides read TGTGCCAGCAGCTTGGAGGCTAGCGGAGCCTTCTACAATGAGCAGTTCTTC.

The rearrangement uses TRBV4-3 and TRBJ2-5, with D possibly being TRBD2 (6 bases). The CDR3 is 15 amino acids. V was pared by 4 bases and J by 2 bases, with 14 bases between. Germline assignment: CDR1 LGHNA and CDR2 YSLEER. The CDR3 sequence: CASSPSGPFQETQYF. CDR3 sequence (DNA): TGCGCCAGCAGCCCAAGCGGGCCCTTTCAAGAGACCCAGTACTTC.

The chain employs TRBV7-9 and TRBJ2-3; a possible D gene is TRBD2 (5 bases). Germline CDR1 is SEHNR and CDR2 is FQNEAQ (reference sequence). Trimming cost V 5 bases and J 6 bases, with 15 bases left between them. The CDR3 runs to 14 residues. CDR3 DNA sequence: TGTGCCAGCAGCCCCGGGATTGGAGTGGATACGCAGTATTTT. Translation: CASSPGIGVDTQYF.

In its sample, this clonotype was seen a few times. The V call is TRBV5-1, the J call TRBJ1-1; 8 positions agree with TRBD1. J was trimmed by 0 bases and V by 4 bases; bases with no gene match: 5. This CDR3 region has 15 residues. Germline CDR1 SGHRS, CDR2 YFSETQ. CDR3 sequence: CASSDGQGLNTEAFF. The CDR3 nucleotides read TGCGCCAGCAGCGACGGACAGGGATTGAACACTGAAGCTTTCTTT.

In its sample, this clonotype was seen a few times. This sequence joins TRBV24-1 and TRBJ2-1; perhaps TRBD1 as D (5 bases). Trimming left V 0 bases short and J 9 bases short, with 14 bases between. The length of the CDR3 is 15 residues. CDR1 is KGHDR, CDR2 SFDVKD, per germline. This CDR3 is CATSDLRVGAGEQFF. CDR3 bases: TGTGCCACCAGTGATTTGCGGGTAGGGGCAGGTGAGCAGTTCTTC.

This clonotype was counted at least ten times. This chain connects TRBV4-3 to TRBJ2-1; TRBD2 agrees at 13 bases. Per germline, CDR1 LGHNA and CDR2 YSLEER. This CDR3 contains 15 residues. V lost 4 bases to trimming and J lost 7 bases; unmatched junction nucleotides: 4. CDR3 loop: CASSLAGLAGNEQFF. The DNA for the CDR3 is TGCGCCAGCAGCCTAGCGGGACTAGCGGGGAATGAGCAGTTCTTC.

This clonotype was counted at least ten times. The chain employs TRBV11-2 and TRBJ2-5, with no clear D. V was shortened by 0 bases and J by 5 bases, with 4 bases between the two germline ends. Germline V gene data show CDR1 as SGHAT and CDR2 as FQNNGV. The CDR3 totals 12 residues. This chain's CDR3 is CASSLELETQYF. For the CDR3, the DNA is TGTGCCAGCAGCTTAGAACTGGAGACCCAGTACTTC.